The T cell receptor beta chain under discussion was sequenced for a study of human T cells and chemical hapten exposure. Regarding time point: patch test 2, 6 weeks after DPC sensitization. Sample treatment: therapeutic diphenylcyclopropenone sensitization with weekly scalp DPC. TCRdb ran MiXCR on the RACE reads and lists one entry per CDR3 protein. The profile shows more than 75,000 distinct CDR3 sequences, 10% of them singletons. CDR3 length: 15 amino acids. Trimming took 5 bases from V and 2 from J; bases not matched to a gene: 3. The V gene's germline CDR1 is SGHAT and CDR2 FQNNGV. Sequencing was performed on whole blood, taken in connection with sensitization to the hapten diphenylcyclopropenone (DPC). The chain uses TRBV11-2 and TRBJ2-3; 11 nucleotides agree with TRBD2. The TCR comes from a young woman with alopecia areata. Some clones in this sample may be carry-over from other donors' samples. The CDR3 DNA is TGTGCCAGCAGCAGACTAGCGGGGATCACAGATACGCAGTATTTT. Translating it yields CASSRLAGITDTQYF.